In this sample, the clone carrying this TCR beta chain turned up many times. TCRdb fed the RT-PCR reads into MiXCR, producing one record per CDR3 protein. Of more than 550,000 distinct CDR3 sequences listed, 12% to 15% were seen once; the top ten hold 3% to 4.5%. Germline-derived CDR1 and CDR2 are SGHTA and FQGTGA. Trimming pared 5 bases from V and 1 base from J, leaving 11 bases between. CDR3 size: 14 residues. The clonotype originates from a female donor in good health, serving as a healthy control. The sequenced material came from memory CD4+ T cells from blood. The chain joins TRBV7-3 to TRBJ1-1, with D maybe TRBD1 (5 bases). The CDR3 loop is CASSTDSSNTEAFF. DNA of the CDR3: TGTGCCAGCAGCACTGACAGCTCGAACACTGAAGCTTTCTTT.